This T cell receptor (beta chain) was sequenced during a study of T-cell reconstitution after alpha-beta-depleted transplantation in children. Looked up from germline, CDR1 is ENHRY and CDR2 is SYGVKD. Trimming cost V 8 bases and J 0 bases, with 12 bases left between them. The CDR3 extends over 14 amino acids. The study, taken as a whole, reports: From newly produced T cells came most of the T-cell counts and diversity one year after transplant. The study traced high day-60 TCRbeta diversity in some patients to surviving recipient T cells and thymic progenitors. Reported findings indicate that, about two months after transplant, alpha-beta T cells came from several hundred expanded clones, which were derived from non-depleted graft cells.

To note about this clonotype: Its antigen is still unknown.

Using unique molecular identifiers, the investigators prepared the TCRbeta library. MiXCR was run by TCRdb on the PCR reads, yielding one entry per CDR3 protein. The data hold approximately 980,000 distinct CDR3 sequences, with around 30% observed a single time. This TCR derives from a boy in the first two years of life who had a stem cell transplant for SCID, so the T cells may come from the graft donor. The chain recombines TRBV10-3 with TRBJ2-3; D is perhaps TRBD2 (5 bases). The sequences come from PBMCs, mostly from graft donor cells, collected 360 days after TCRalphabeta/CD19-depleted stem cell transplant. The CDR3 sequence: CAIGPGDSTDTQYF. The CDR3 bases are TGTGCCATCGGCCCCGGGGATAGCACAGATACGCAGTATTTT.